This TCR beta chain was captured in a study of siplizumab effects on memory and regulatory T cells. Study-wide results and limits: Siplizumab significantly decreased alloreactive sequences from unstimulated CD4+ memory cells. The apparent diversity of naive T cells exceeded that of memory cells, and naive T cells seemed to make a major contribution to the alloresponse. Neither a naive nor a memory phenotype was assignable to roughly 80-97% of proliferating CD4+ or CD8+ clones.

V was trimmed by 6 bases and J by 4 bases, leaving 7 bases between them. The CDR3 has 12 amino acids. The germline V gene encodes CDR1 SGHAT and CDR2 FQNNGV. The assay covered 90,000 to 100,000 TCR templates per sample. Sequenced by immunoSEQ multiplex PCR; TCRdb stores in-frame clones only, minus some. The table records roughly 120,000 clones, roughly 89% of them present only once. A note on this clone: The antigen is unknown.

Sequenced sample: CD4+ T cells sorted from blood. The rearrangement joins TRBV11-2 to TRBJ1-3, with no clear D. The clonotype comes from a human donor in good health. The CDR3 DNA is TGTGCCAGCAGACTACAGGGAAACACCATATATTTT. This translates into CASRLQGNTIYF.